The 11 T cell receptor beta chains in this list originate from one sample, sequenced in a study of naive and memory T cell subsets. Amplification of ligated cDNA took four PCR rounds with SP2 and nested alpha and beta constant primers. From the UMI-ligation and nested PCR reads, TCRdb called clonotypes with MiXCR, one entry per CDR3 protein. The sample includes around 35,000 distinct CDR3 sequences, approximately 11% of them seen just once. Treatment given: skin biopsy from PPD injection site in Mantoux-positive individual. A UMI-containing oligonucleotide was joined by 3' ligation to the TCR cDNA template. Sequenced here: skin, sampled from a tuberculin skin test site. These receptors all stem from an adult in good health.

This clonotype was observed a handful of times. This chain joins TRBV20-1 and TRBJ1-6; TRBD1 agrees at 9 bases. V lost 5 bases to trimming and J lost 5 bases; unmatched junction nucleotides: 7. Germline CDR1 is DFQATT and CDR2 is SNEGSKA (reference sequence). This CDR3 is 15 amino acids long. The DNA for the CDR3 is TGCAGTGCTCGGACAGGGGACCTCAATAATTCACCCCTCCACTTT. Translated, it gives CSARTGDLNNSPLHF.

The V and J genes are TRBV10-1 and TRBJ1-1, with 7 bases fitting TRBD1. The germline gives CDR1 WNHNN, CDR2 SYGVQD (reference sequence). V trimming: 3 bases; J trimming: 2 bases; junction bases outside the gene matches: 6. This CDR3 region has 15 residues. The CDR3 loop reads CASSDPRDSNTEAFF. The CDR3 coding sequence is TGCGCCAGCAGTGATCCCCGGGACAGCAACACTGAAGCTTTCTTT.

Many counts were recorded for this clonotype. The chain employs TRBV9 and TRBJ1-2, with D tentatively TRBD1 (6 bases). Germline-derived CDR1 and CDR2 are SGDLS and YYNGEE. The CDR3 has 15 residues. The V end lost 4 bases, the J end lost 4 bases, and 17 bases lay between the germline ends. The CDR3 here is CASSPEVGAAYGYTF. Written as DNA, the CDR3 is TGTGCCAGCAGCCCCGAGGTGGGGGCTGCCTATGGCTACACCTTC.

This clonotype was detected only a few times. V and J are TRBV6-6 and TRBJ2-5; 7 bases align to TRBD2. The CDR3 is made up of 13 amino acids. J lost 5 bases, V lost 10 bases, and 10 bases had no gene match. Germline values: CDR1 MNHNY, CDR2 SVGAGI (reference sequence). CDR3 protein: CATPDWGGETQYF. CDR3 DNA: TGTGCCACCCCTGATTGGGGGGGTGAGACCCAGTACTTC.

The rearrangement uses TRBV19 and TRBJ1-5; D remains ambiguous. The CDR3 has 14 residues. V was shortened by 3 bases and J by 3 bases, with 9 bases between the two germline ends. Per the germline V gene, CDR1 is LNHDA and CDR2 is SQIVND (reference sequence). CDR3 DNA sequence: TGTGCCAGTAGTATTTGGGGTTACAATCAGCCCCAGCATTTT. It codes for CASSIWGYNQPQHF.

This clonotype was picked up a small number of times. The chain carries TRBV12-3 or TRBV12-4 and TRBJ1-2, with D possibly matching TRBD1 (5 bases). The CDR3 is 14 amino acids. Trimming removed 7 bases at V and 5 bases at J, with 17 bases between. CDR3 amino acids: CASTFLTGGYGYTF. CDR3 nucleotides: TGTGCCAGCACCTTTTTAACCGGGGGGTATGGCTACACCTTC.

This clonotype is labeled as medium-sized. The genes are TRBV7-2 and TRBJ2-3; 10 nucleotides agree with TRBD2. The germline CDR1 and CDR2 sequences are SGHTA and FQGNSA. The V gene end was trimmed by 5 bases and the J gene end by 2 bases; junction bases not matched to a gene: 7. The CDR3 has 16 residues. CDR3 region: CASSRAGLADTDTQYF. CDR3 DNA: TGTGCCAGCAGCCGGGCCGGACTAGCGGACACAGATACGCAGTATTTT.

Comments on this clonotype: Being one base from a much bigger clone, this may be a read error. The chain carries TRBV29-1 and TRBJ1-5, with TRBD1 matching over 7 bases. Germline lookup yields CDR1 SQVTM and CDR2 ANQGSEA. The CDR3 covers 13 residues. The CDR3, as DNA: TGCAGCGTTGTCTTTACAGGGGAGAGGCCCCAGAATTTT. Protein product: CSVVFTGERPQNF.

This clonotype has only one observation. Given the absence of the conserved phenylalanine or tryptophan at the CDR3 end, a read error is likely. The chain uses TRBV4-1 and TRBJ1-6, with D perhaps TRBD1 (6 bases). The length of the CDR3 is 16 residues. Germline CDR1 and CDR2: MGHRA and YSYEKL. Trimming removed 0 bases at V and 7 bases at J, with 13 bases between. CDR3 coding DNA: TGCGCCAGCAGCCAAGATGGGGGGCAGGGGAATTCACCCCTCCACCTT. The encoded protein is CASSQDGGQGNSPLHL.

The chain joins TRBV20-1 to TRBJ1-2; D is undetermined. Germline CDR1 DFQATT, CDR2 SNEGSKA (reference sequence). The CDR3 totals 13 residues. V was shortened by 1 base and J by 4 bases, with 10 bases between the two germline ends. The CDR3 sequence: CSARVGERYGYTF. The CDR3, as DNA: TGCAGTGCTAGAGTAGGAGAACGCTATGGCTACACCTTC.

The rearrangement links TRBV20-1 to TRBJ2-1; TRBD2 agrees at 14 bases. V trimming: 5 bases; J trimming: 8 bases; junction bases outside the gene matches: 8. This CDR3 is 15 amino acids long. Germline V gene sequence: CDR1 DFQATT, CDR2 SNEGSKA (reference sequence). The chain's CDR3 is CSAGTSGGRRDEQFF. DNA of the CDR3: TGCAGTGCTGGGACTAGCGGGGGACGTAGGGATGAGCAGTTCTTC.